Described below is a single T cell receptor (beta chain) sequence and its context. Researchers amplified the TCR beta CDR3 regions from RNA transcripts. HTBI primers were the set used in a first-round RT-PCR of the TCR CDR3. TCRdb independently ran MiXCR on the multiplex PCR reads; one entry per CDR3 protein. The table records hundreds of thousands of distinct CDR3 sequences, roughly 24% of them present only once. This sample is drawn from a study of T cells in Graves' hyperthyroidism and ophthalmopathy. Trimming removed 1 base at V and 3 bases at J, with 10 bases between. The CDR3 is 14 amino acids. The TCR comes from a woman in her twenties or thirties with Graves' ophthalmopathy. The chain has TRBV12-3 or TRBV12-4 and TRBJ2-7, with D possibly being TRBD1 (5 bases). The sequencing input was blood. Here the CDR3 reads CASSLGQTRYEQYF. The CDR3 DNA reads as TGTGCCAGCAGTTTAGGACAGACTCGCTACGAGCAGTACTTC.